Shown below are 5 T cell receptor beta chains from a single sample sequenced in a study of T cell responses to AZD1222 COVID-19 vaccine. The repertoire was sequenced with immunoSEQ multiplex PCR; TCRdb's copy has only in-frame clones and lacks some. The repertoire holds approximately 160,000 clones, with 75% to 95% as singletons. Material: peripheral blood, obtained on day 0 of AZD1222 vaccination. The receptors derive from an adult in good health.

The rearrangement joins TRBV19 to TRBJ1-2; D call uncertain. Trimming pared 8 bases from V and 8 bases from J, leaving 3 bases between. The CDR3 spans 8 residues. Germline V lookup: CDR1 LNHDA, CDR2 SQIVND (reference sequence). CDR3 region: CASGGYTF. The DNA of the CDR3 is TGTGCCAGTGGAGGCTACACCTTC. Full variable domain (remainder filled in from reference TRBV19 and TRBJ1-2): DGGITQSPKYLFRKEGQNVTLSCEQNLNHDAMYWYRQDPGQGLRLIYYSQIVNDFQKGDIAEGYSVSREKKESFPLTVTSAQKNPTAFYLCASGGYTFGSGTRLTVV.

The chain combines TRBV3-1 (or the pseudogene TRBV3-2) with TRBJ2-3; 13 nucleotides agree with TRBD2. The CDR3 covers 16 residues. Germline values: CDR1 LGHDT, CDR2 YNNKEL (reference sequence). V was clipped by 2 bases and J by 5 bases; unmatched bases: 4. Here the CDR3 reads CASSQWTSGGLDTQYF. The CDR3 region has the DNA TGTGCCAGCAGCCAATGGACTAGCGGGGGCTTAGATACGCAGTATTTT.

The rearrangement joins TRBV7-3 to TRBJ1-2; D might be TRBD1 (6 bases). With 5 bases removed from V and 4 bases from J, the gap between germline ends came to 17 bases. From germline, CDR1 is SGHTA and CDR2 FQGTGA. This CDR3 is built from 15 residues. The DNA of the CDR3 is TGTGCCAGCAGCCCCGATAGGACAGAGCTCTATGGCTACACCTTC. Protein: CASSPDRTELYGYTF.

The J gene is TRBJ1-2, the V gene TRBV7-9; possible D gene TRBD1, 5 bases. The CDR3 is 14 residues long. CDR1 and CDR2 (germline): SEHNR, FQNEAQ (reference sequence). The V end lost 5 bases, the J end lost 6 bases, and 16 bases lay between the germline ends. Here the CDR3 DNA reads TGTGCCAGCAGCACAGACCGGGACGCAGATGGCTACACCTTC. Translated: CASSTDRDADGYTF.

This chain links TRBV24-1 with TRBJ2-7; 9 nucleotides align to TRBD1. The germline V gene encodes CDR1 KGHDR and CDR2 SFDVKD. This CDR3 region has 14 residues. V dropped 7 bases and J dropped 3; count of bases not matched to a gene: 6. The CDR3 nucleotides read TGTGCCACCAGGAGGACAGGGGAGTGCTACGAGCAGTACTTC. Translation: CATRRTGECYEQYF.